The present T cell receptor (beta chain) was sequenced within a study of Ad26.COV2.S vaccination and SARS-CoV-2 variants. Treatment defined: 15 to 20 received Ad26.COV2.S at low or high dose, single or two shots; several received placebo; per-sample allocation not given. Vaccine and placebo recipients were sampled on day 63 after the first injection. CDR1 is SGHVS and CDR2 is FQNEAQ in the germline V gene. The CDR3 totals 18 residues. Trimming removed 4 bases from V and 1 base from J; junction bases left unmatched: 11. Generated by immunoSEQ multiplex PCR, the TCRdb table keeps only in-frame clones and is missing some. The sample contains 200,000 to 250,000 clones, around 89% of which appear only once.

The specimen was peripheral blood, collected in a trial of Ad26.COV2.S vaccine versus placebo. The receptor's source is a person aged 18 to 65 who received the Ad26.COV2.S COVID-19 vaccine or a placebo. The chain couples TRBV7-8 to TRBJ2-2; 8 bases are shared with TRBD1. CDR3 bases: TGTGCCAGCAGCTCGGACTGGACAGGGACTTTGAACACCGGGGAGCTGTTTTTT. Its translation: CASSSDWTGTLNTGELFF. Full variable domain (missing parts from reference TRBV7-8 and TRBJ2-2): GAGVSQSPRYKVAKRGQDVALRCDPISGHVSLFWYQQALGQGPEFLTYFQNEAQLDKSGLPSDRFFAERPEGSVSTLKIQRTQQEDSAVYLCASSSDWTGTLNTGELFFGEGSRLTVL.